The present entry profiles one T cell receptor beta chain with its context. These data are taken from a study of blood T cell repertoires in COVID-19. For the study at large: From the United States, Italy and Spain came samples of acute and convalescent COVID-19. PBMCs, B-cell-depleted T cells, or T cells were the source of the cDNA or gDNA that made up the material.

How the authors handled the data: Reference gene primer amplification in the assay estimated nucleated cell counts. Repertoires were generated with immunoSEQ multiplex PCR, while TCRdb's copy carries only in-frame clones and drops some. V and J calls and clone size are those listed in that table; D and trimming were worked out from the DNA. Here the sample spans approximately 220,000 clones, about four fifths being singletons. The sample taken for sequencing was peripheral blood. The source of this sequence is a woman aged 55-69 years with acute or convalescent COVID-19.

The CDR3 DNA reads as TGTGCCAGTAGTCGTGAGGGAGATAGCAATCAGCCCCAGCATTTT. Amino acids: CASSREGDSNQPQHF. The rearrangement uses TRBV19 and TRBJ1-5, with D hard to call. V was shortened by 5 bases and J by 0 bases, with 11 bases between the two germline ends. CDR1 and CDR2 (germline): LNHDA, SQIVND (reference sequence). This CDR3 is 15 amino acids long.